The 20 T cell receptor beta chains below were found in one sample sequenced in a study of blood T cell repertoires in COVID-19. Some clones are missing from TCRdb's copy, which holds only in-frame ones; the method was immunoSEQ multiplex PCR. The data contain about 87,000 clones, about 85% of them singletons. Specimen: peripheral blood. These receptors were obtained from a woman older than 75 with COVID-19, enrolled during active disease.

V gene TRBV10-3 combines with J gene TRBJ2-1, with 8 bases aligning to TRBD1. CDR3 length: 15 residues. J was trimmed by 8 bases and V by 0 bases; bases with no gene match: 6. Looked up from germline, CDR1 is ENHRY and CDR2 is SYGVKD. CDR3 sequence reads: CAISESRQGADEQFF. CDR3 DNA: TGTGCCATCAGTGAGTCGAGGCAGGGGGCCGATGAGCAGTTCTTC.

V gene TRBV6-2 or TRBV6-3 combines with J gene TRBJ2-7; a possible D gene is TRBD2 (6 bases). CDR1 and CDR2 (germline): MNHEY, SVGEGT. This CDR3 spans 14 amino acids. The V and J ends lost 5 bases and 2 bases respectively, with 13 bases between them. CDR3 DNA sequence: TGTGCCAGCAGTCTCGCGGGGCCCCCCTACGAGCAGTACTTC. Residues: CASSLAGPPYEQYF.

The V and J genes are TRBV5-1 and TRBJ1-4; D gene unclear. Germline CDR1 reads SGHRS; CDR2 reads YFSETQ. This CDR3 contains 16 residues. The V end lost 4 bases, the J end lost 0 bases, and 13 bases lay between the germline ends. The CDR3 here is CASSPGNYATNEKLFF. The CDR3 DNA follows: TGCGCCAGCAGCCCTGGAAACTATGCAACTAATGAAAAACTGTTTTTT.

The rearrangement links TRBV10-3 to TRBJ2-3; 7 nucleotides match TRBD1. CDR3 size: 14 residues. V shed 6 bases, J shed 3 bases, and the junction held 6 bases outside the gene matches. CDR1 and CDR2 (germline): ENHRY, SYGVKD. This chain's CDR3 is CAIRPGTATDTQYF. The CDR3 DNA reads as TGTGCCATCAGACCAGGGACAGCGACAGATACGCAGTATTTT.

The gene calls are TRBV10-3 and TRBJ1-1; D is unresolved. The V end was cut by 4 bases, the J end by 1 base, with 10 bases between. Germline V gene data show CDR1 as ENHRY and CDR2 as SYGVKD. The CDR3 has 14 amino acids. CDR3 residues: CAISGPNRNTEAFF. The CDR3 DNA sequence: TGTGCCATCAGTGGGCCAAATCGGAACACTGAAGCTTTCTTT.

V and J are TRBV18 and TRBJ2-1; 10 positions agree with TRBD2. After removal of 3 bases from V and 3 bases from J, the junction contained 5 bases not matched to a gene. This CDR3 is 16 amino acids long. Germline lookup yields CDR1 KGHSH and CDR2 LQKENI. The CDR3 region is CASSPSGTSDYNEQFF. The CDR3 region has the DNA TGTGCCAGCTCACCGTCCGGGACTAGCGACTACAATGAGCAGTTCTTC.

The V call is TRBV28, the J call TRBJ2-7; D call uncertain. The CDR3 totals 12 residues. In germline, CDR1 is MDHEN, CDR2 SYDVKM. V gave up 1 base and J gave up 4 bases, with 5 bases separating them. The CDR3 nucleotides read TGTGCCAGCAGTTTATTGGAGTACGAGCAGTACTTC. This gives the protein CASSLLEYEQYF.

This clone was seen a few times. This chain uses TRBV7-3 with TRBJ2-7, with D possibly TRBD2 on 6 matching bases. Trimming took off 4 bases at V and 7 bases at J, with 14 bases between the two ends. Germline CDR1 SGHTA, CDR2 FQGTGA. This CDR3 contains 13 residues. CDR3 loop: CASSSDHGGEQYF. CDR3 nucleotides: TGTGCCAGCAGCTCCGACCATGGGGGGGAGCAGTACTTC. The full variable domain, with the rest looked up from reference TRBV7-3 and TRBJ2-7, is GAGVSQTPSNKVTEKGKYVELRCDPISGHTALYWYRQSLGQGPEFLIYFQGTGAADDSGLPNDRFFAVRPEGSVSTLKIQRTERGDSAVYLCASSSDHGGEQYFGPGTRLTVT.

This sequence joins TRBV25-1 and TRBJ2-1, with D perhaps matching TRBD2 (6 bases). V lost 3 bases and J 2 bases, leaving 17 bases between the germline ends. Germline CDR1 and CDR2: MGHDK and SYGVNS. The CDR3 extends over 17 amino acids. The CDR3 coding sequence is TGTGCCAGCAGTGAGATCAAGGTGGCGGGGCCCTACAATGAGCAGTTCTTC. Protein product: CASSEIKVAGPYNEQFF.

The chain joins TRBV9 to TRBJ2-5; 10 nucleotides line up with TRBD1. V was clipped by 1 base and J by 3 bases; unmatched bases: 3. The CDR3 has 15 residues. Germline V gene sequence: CDR1 SGDLS, CDR2 YYNGEE. The chain's CDR3 is CASSVWDRGKETQYF. The CDR3 nucleotides are TGTGCCAGCAGCGTATGGGACAGGGGAAAAGAGACCCAGTACTTC.

The CDR3: CASSLEGGPGAKNIQYF. The DNA of the CDR3 is TGTGCCAGCAGCTTAGAAGGGGGTCCCGGGGCCAAAAACATTCAGTACTTC. The chain uses TRBV7-8 and TRBJ2-4, with a possible D match to TRBD1 (6 bases). The CDR3 loop spans 17 amino acids. V was trimmed by 1 base and J by 1 base, leaving 14 bases between them. The V gene's germline CDR1 is SGHVS and CDR2 FQNEAQ.

V gene TRBV15 combines with J gene TRBJ2-3; 7 bases agree with TRBD1. The CDR3 is 15 amino acids. Germline V CDR1 and CDR2: LNHNV, YYDKDF (reference sequence). Losses at the gene ends were 2 bases for V and 7 bases for J; bases not matched to a gene: 9. CDR3 sequence: CATSRSGQGVYTQYF. The CDR3 nucleotides are TGTGCCACCAGCAGATCGGGGCAGGGGGTTTATACGCAGTATTTT.

This rearrangement joins TRBV13 to TRBJ1-3, with unresolved D. V lost 4 bases to trimming and J lost 0 bases, with 7 bases between them. Germline V lookup: CDR1 PRHDT, CDR2 FYEKMQ (reference sequence). This CDR3 region has 14 residues. The CDR3 bases are TGTGCCAGCAGCTCCCGTAGCTCTGGAAACACCATATATTTT. It codes for CASSSRSSGNTIYF.

This chain joins TRBV18 and TRBJ1-2; 9 bases agree with TRBD1. There are 14 residues in the CDR3. The trim removed 5 bases at V and 6 bases at J, leaving 7 bases unmatched. The germline V gene encodes CDR1 KGHSH and CDR2 LQKENI. The CDR3 nucleotides are TGTGCCAGCTCAACTCTCGGGACAGGGAATGGCTACACCTTC. Its protein is CASSTLGTGNGYTF.

This clone was observed a few times. This chain links TRBV12-5 with TRBJ2-1; 12 bases align to TRBD2. The germline gives CDR1 LGHNT, CDR2 FRNRAP. This CDR3 is built from 21 residues. V shed 2 bases and J 1 base; nucleotides not matched to a gene: 15. The DNA of the CDR3 is TGTGCTAGTGGTTTGATCTCTAGCGGGAGGGTTATTGGTGGGTCCTACAATGAGCAGTTCTTC. Its translation is CASGLISSGRVIGGSYNEQFF.

This clone was seen just once. This chain joins TRBV6-5 and TRBJ2-7; perhaps TRBD2 as D (6 bases). This CDR3 is 12 amino acids long. Trimming left V 8 bases short and J 8 bases short, with 16 bases between. The V gene's germline CDR1 is MNHEY and CDR2 SVGAGI. The CDR3: CASGPRGAKQYF. The DNA for the CDR3 is TGTGCCAGCGGGCCGCGGGGCGCTAAGCAGTACTTC.

This chain uses TRBV12-5 with TRBJ2-2; D ambiguous. The CDR3 contains 14 residues. Germline V gene sequence: CDR1 LGHNT, CDR2 FRNRAP. The V end was cut by 8 bases, the J end by 0 bases, with 10 bases between. The CDR3 loop reads CASRASSNTGELFF. For the CDR3, the DNA is TGTGCTAGTCGAGCCTCCTCGAACACCGGGGAGCTGTTTTTT.

V is TRBV7-2 and J is TRBJ2-7, with 14 bases aligning to TRBD2. V dropped 1 base and J dropped 6; count of bases not matched to a gene: 5. The V gene's germline CDR1 is SGHTA and CDR2 FQGNSA. This CDR3 is built from 16 residues. The CDR3 region is CASSLGLAGGWGEQYF. CDR3 in DNA: TGTGCCAGCAGCTTAGGACTAGCGGGAGGGTGGGGCGAGCAGTACTTC.

The V call is TRBV2, the J call TRBJ2-1; D perhaps matches TRBD2 (6 bases). The CDR3 contains 13 residues. V gave up 8 bases and J gave up 9 bases, with 17 bases separating them. Germline assignment: CDR1 SNHLY and CDR2 FYNNEI. DNA for the CDR3: TGTGCCAGCGGGGGGAGTCGTAAGGGTGAGCAGTTCTTC. Translation: CASGGSRKGEQFF.

This chain connects TRBV4-3 to TRBJ2-5; possible D gene TRBD1, 5 bases. The CDR3 has 14 residues. The germline V gene encodes CDR1 LGHNA and CDR2 YSLEER. Trimming cost V 0 bases and J 5 bases, with 10 bases left between them. CDR3 in amino acids: CASSQDLRGETQYF. The CDR3 DNA is TGCGCCAGCAGCCAAGATTTAAGGGGTGAGACCCAGTACTTC.